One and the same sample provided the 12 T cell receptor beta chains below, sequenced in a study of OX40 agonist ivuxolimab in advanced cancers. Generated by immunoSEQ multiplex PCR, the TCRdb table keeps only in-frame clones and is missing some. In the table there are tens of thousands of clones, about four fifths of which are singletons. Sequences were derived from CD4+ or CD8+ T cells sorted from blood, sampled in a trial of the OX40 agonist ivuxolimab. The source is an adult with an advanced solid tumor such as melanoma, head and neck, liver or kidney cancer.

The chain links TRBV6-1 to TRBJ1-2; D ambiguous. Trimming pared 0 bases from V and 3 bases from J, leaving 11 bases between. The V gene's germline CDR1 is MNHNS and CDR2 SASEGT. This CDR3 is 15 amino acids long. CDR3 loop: CASSEALTEDYGYTF. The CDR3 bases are TGTGCCAGCAGTGAAGCCCTCACTGAGGACTATGGCTACACCTTC.

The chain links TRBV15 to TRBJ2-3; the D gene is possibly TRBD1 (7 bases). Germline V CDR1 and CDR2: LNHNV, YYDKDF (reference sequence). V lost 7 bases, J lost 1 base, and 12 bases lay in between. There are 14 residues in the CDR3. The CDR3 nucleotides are TGTGCCACCACCAGGGGGGCCGGCACAGATACGCAGTATTTT. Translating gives CATTRGAGTDTQYF.

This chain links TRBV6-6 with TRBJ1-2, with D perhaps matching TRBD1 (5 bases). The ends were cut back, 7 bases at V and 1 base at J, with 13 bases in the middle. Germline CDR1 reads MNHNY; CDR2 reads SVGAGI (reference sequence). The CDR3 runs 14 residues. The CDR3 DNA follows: TGTGCCAGCAACCGGGCCCAGGGTAACTATGGCTACACCTTC. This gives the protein CASNRAQGNYGYTF.

The CDR3 sequence is CAIAQGNQPQHF. The DNA for the CDR3 is TGTGCCATCGCACAGGGGAATCAGCCCCAGCATTTT. The chain carries TRBV10-3 and TRBJ1-5; 7 positions agree with TRBD1. CDR1 is ENHRY, CDR2 SYGVKD, per germline. CDR3 length: 12 amino acids. V shed 8 bases, J shed 4 bases, and the junction held 2 bases outside the gene matches.

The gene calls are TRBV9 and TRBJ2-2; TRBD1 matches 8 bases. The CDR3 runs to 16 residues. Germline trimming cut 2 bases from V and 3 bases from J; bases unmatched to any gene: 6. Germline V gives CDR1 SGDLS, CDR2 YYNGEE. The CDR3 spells CASSVGDRTYTGELFF. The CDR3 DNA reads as TGTGCCAGCAGCGTCGGGGACAGGACTTACACCGGGGAGCTGTTTTTT.

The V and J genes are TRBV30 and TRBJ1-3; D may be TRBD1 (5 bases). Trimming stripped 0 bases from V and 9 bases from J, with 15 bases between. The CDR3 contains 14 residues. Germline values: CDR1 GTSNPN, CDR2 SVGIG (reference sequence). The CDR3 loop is CAWSVPSGRSTIYF. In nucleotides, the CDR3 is TGTGCCTGGAGTGTACCGTCAGGGAGGAGCACCATATATTTT.

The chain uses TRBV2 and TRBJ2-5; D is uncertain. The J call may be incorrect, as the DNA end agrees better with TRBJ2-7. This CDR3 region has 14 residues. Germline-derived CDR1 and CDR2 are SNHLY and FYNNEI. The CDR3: CASSLSGNSYEQYF. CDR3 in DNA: TGTGCCAGCAGCCTTTCTGGGAACTCCTACGAGCAGTACTTC.

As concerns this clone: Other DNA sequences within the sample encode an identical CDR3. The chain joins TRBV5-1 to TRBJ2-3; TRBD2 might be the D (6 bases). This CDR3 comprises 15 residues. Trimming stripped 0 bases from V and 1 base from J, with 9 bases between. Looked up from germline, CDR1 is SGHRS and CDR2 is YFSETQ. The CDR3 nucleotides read TGCGCCAGCAGCTTGGTAGCTAGCGGCACAGATACGCAGTATTTT. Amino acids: CASSLVASGTDTQYF.

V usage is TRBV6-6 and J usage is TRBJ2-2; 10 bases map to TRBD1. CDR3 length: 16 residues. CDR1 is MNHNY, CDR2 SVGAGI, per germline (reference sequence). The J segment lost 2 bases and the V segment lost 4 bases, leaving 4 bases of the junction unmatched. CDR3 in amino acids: CASSWGQGRNTGELFF. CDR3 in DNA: TGTGCCAGCAGTTGGGGACAGGGGCGAAACACCGGGGAGCTGTTTTTT.

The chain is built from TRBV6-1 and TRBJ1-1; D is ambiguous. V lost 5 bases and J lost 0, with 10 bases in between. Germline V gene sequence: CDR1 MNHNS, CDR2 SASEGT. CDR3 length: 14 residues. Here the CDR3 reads CASSSGRVNTEAFF. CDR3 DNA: TGTGCCAGCAGTTCCGGACGGGTGAACACTGAAGCTTTCTTT.

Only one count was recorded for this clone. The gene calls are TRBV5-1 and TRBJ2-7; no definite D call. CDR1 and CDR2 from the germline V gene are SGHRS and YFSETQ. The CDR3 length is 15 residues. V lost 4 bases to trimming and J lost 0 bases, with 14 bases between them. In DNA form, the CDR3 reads TGCGCCAGCAGCGTCTCTCAGGAGAGCTCCTACGAGCAGTACTTC. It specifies CASSVSQESSYEQYF.

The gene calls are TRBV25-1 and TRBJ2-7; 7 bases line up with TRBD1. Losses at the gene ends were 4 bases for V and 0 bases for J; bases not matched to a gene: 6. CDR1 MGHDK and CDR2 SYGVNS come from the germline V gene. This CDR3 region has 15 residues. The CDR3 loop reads CASSGKGGHSYEQYF. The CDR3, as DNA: TGTGCCAGCAGTGGGAAAGGGGGCCACTCCTACGAGCAGTACTTC.